The 12 T cell receptor beta chains below all came from one sample that was sequenced in a study of blood T cell repertoires in COVID-19. Method: immunoSEQ multiplex PCR; TCRdb's copy keeps in-frame clones and lacks some. The repertoire holds 90,000 to 120,000 clones, with under 85% as singletons. The sample taken for sequencing was peripheral blood. The receptors were sampled from a woman in her 70s with acute or convalescent COVID-19.

CDR3: CASSLLGGPRAFGYTF. As DNA, the CDR3 is TGTGCCAGCAGCTTGCTCGGGGGGCCCCGGGCCTTTGGCTACACCTTC. The V call is TRBV5-4, the J call TRBJ1-2; possible D gene TRBD1, 6 bases. CDR1 and CDR2 (germline): SGHNT, YYREEE (reference sequence). Trimming cost V 1 base and J 7 bases, with 20 bases left between them. This CDR3 comprises 16 residues.

This chain joins TRBV29-1 and TRBJ2-5, with TRBD1 matching over 7 bases. The V and J ends lost 6 bases and 1 base, in that order; junction bases with no gene match: 5. Germline CDR1 and CDR2: SQVTM and ANQGSEA. The CDR3 has 13 residues. This CDR3 is CSVQGWPQETQYF. The CDR3 DNA is TGCAGCGTACAGGGGTGGCCCCAAGAGACCCAGTACTTC.

This clone was found a few times. The chain is built from TRBV28 and TRBJ1-4; D is unclear. This CDR3 comprises 15 residues. The germline gives CDR1 MDHEN, CDR2 SYDVKM. The ends were cut back, 8 bases at V and 4 bases at J, with 17 bases in the middle. The CDR3 DNA is TGTGCCAGCGGCCTCGGCTCGGGGTTTAATGAAAAACTGTTTTTT. Amino acid sequence: CASGLGSGFNEKLFF.

The CDR3 DNA reads as TGTGCCAGCAGGCCTGGACAGGCGGGTTGGGCTAATGAAAAACTGTTTTTT. It yields the protein CASRPGQAGWANEKLFF. This chain links TRBV28 with TRBJ1-4; TRBD1 agrees at 7 bases. This CDR3 contains 17 residues. V lost 6 bases, J lost 3 bases, and 13 bases stayed unmatched. CDR1 and CDR2 (germline): MDHEN, SYDVKM.

The chain employs TRBV28 and TRBJ1-5; tentatively, D is TRBD1 (6 bases). The CDR3 spans 16 residues. CDR1 and CDR2 (germline): MDHEN, SYDVKM. The V and J ends lost 2 bases and 4 bases respectively, with 15 bases between them. The chain's CDR3 is CASSLPQITGNQPQHF. In DNA, the CDR3 is TGTGCCAGCAGTTTACCCCAAATCACAGGGAATCAGCCCCAGCATTTT.

J is TRBJ2-2 and V is TRBV5-4, with 9 bases matching TRBD1. The CDR3 totals 15 residues. Germline trimming cut 4 bases from V and 3 bases from J; bases unmatched to any gene: 4. Germline values: CDR1 SGHNT, CDR2 YYREEE (reference sequence). In nucleotides, the CDR3 is TGTGCCAGCAGCCCGGGACAGGGATACACCGGGGAGCTGTTTTTT. This translates into CASSPGQGYTGELFF.

The genes are TRBV7-6 and TRBJ1-1, with 7 bases aligning to TRBD1. Germline CDR1 and CDR2: SGHVS and FNYEAQ. CDR3 size: 16 residues. V lost 1 base to trimming and J lost 4 bases; unmatched junction nucleotides: 9. The CDR3: CASSLVGGGASTEAFF. CDR3 DNA: TGTGCCAGCAGCTTAGTCGGAGGGGGCGCCTCCACTGAAGCTTTCTTT.

The chain is built from TRBV7-9 and TRBJ1-6; 9 bases line up with TRBD1. The CDR3 runs to 16 residues. With V trimmed by 5 bases and J by 8 bases, 10 bases remained unmatched. From germline, CDR1 is SEHNR and CDR2 FQNEAQ (reference sequence). Here the CDR3 reads CASSLLLGQGYSPLHF. The CDR3 DNA sequence: TGTGCCAGCAGCCTCCTGCTAGGACAGGGGTATTCACCCCTCCACTTT.

This clone appeared once. This chain links TRBV10-3 with TRBJ2-7; D is uncertain. Germline CDR1 reads ENHRY; CDR2 reads SYGVKD. The length of the CDR3 is 13 residues. The ends were cut back, 5 bases at V and 1 base at J, with 9 bases in the middle. The CDR3 nucleotides are TGTGCCATCAGTTCGACACAGTCCTACGAGCAGTACGTC. It yields the protein CAISSTQSYEQYV.

V gene TRBV19 combines with J gene TRBJ2-1; tentatively, D is TRBD1 (5 bases). V was clipped by 3 bases and J by 2 bases, with 14 bases between them. The CDR3 is 16 residues long. Per the germline V gene, CDR1 is LNHDA and CDR2 is SQIVND (reference sequence). The DNA for the CDR3 is TGTGCCAGTAGTATTTGGACACCTAACGCCTACAATGAGCAGTTCTTC. It is translated as CASSIWTPNAYNEQFF.

This CDR3 reads CASSVGAGVGTGELFF. The DNA of the CDR3 is TGTGCCAGCAGCGTAGGGGCAGGGGTGGGCACCGGGGAGCTGTTTTTT. J is TRBJ2-2 and V is TRBV9; possibly TRBD1 for D (6 bases). There are 16 residues in the CDR3. Germline V gives CDR1 SGDLS, CDR2 YYNGEE. Trimming removed 0 bases at V and 4 bases at J, with 13 bases between.

V usage is TRBV20-1 and J usage is TRBJ1-2, with D perhaps matching TRBD1 (5 bases). This CDR3 comprises 15 residues. V was clipped by 3 bases and J by 8 bases, with 22 bases between them. Germline CDR1 DFQATT, CDR2 SNEGSKA (reference sequence). CDR3 in DNA: TGCAGTGCTAGTTCGACGGGAGGATACAAGGGGGGCTACACCTTC. This sequence encodes CSASSTGGYKGGYTF.